The clone carrying this T cell receptor (beta chain) was seen more than once but under ten times. Its target is not known. A single record per CDR3 protein comes from TCRdb applying MiXCR to the RACE reads. The sample has some 98,000 distinct CDR3 sequences, approximately 11% seen once. Time point noted: pre-sensitization, week 0. Treatment meaning: therapeutic diphenylcyclopropenone sensitization with weekly scalp DPC. This sample was taken from a study of human T cells and chemical hapten exposure. Study observations and caveats: Counts of expanded TCRs at PT1 were positively correlated with patch test score.

Sequencing used whole blood, obtained in connection with sensitization to the hapten diphenylcyclopropenone (DPC). The TCR originated in a woman aged 60 to 75 with alopecia areata. Some clones in this sample may be carry-over from other donors' samples.

Here the CDR3 reads CASRSGTGERRDTGELFF. DNA for the CDR3: TGTGCCAGCAGATCAGGGACAGGAGAGCGTCGGGACACCGGGGAGCTGTTTTTT. The rearrangement uses TRBV7-9 and TRBJ2-2; 8 nucleotides agree with TRBD1. CDR1 and CDR2 (germline): SEHNR, FQNEAQ (reference sequence). V gave up 6 bases and J gave up 3 bases; unmatched junction bases: 15. The CDR3 extends over 18 amino acids.